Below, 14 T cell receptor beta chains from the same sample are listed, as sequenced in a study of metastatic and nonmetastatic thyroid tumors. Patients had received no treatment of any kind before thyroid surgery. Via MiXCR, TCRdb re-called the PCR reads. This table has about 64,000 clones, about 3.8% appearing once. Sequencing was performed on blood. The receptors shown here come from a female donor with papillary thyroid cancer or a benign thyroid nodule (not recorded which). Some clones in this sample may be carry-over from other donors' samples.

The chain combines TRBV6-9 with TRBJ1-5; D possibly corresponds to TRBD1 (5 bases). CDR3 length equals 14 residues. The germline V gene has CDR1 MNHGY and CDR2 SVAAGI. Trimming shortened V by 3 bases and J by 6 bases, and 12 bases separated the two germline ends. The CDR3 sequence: CASSYGQGGQPQHF. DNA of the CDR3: TGTGCCAGCAGTTACGGCCAGGGAGGTCAGCCCCAGCATTTT.

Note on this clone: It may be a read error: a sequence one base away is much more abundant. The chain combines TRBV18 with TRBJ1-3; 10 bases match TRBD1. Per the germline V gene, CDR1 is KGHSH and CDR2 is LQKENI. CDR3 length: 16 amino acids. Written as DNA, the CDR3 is TGTGCCAGCTCACCACTGGGACAGGGGCTTGGAAACACCACATATTTT. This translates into CASSPLGQGLGNTTYF.

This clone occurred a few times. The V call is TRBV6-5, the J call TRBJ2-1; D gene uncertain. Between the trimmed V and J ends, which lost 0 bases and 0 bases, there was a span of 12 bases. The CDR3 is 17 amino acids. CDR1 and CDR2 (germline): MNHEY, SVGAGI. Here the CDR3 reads CASSYSRVASSYNEQFF. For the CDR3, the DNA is TGTGCCAGCAGTTACTCGAGAGTAGCCTCCTCCTACAATGAGCAGTTCTTC.

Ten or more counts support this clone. CDR3 nucleotide sequence: TGTGCCAGCAGTGGGAGGCAGGCGAAGAATGAGCAGTTCTTC. The encoded protein is CASSGRQAKNEQFF. J is TRBJ2-1 and V is TRBV11-3; TRBD2 is a possible D gene (6 bases). CDR1 is SGHNT and CDR2 is YENEEA in the germline V gene. The CDR3 has 14 residues. V lost 6 bases to trimming and J lost 7 bases, with 16 bases between them.

DNA of the CDR3: TGTGCCAGCCTCCTCCCCGGCTCTGGAAACACCATATATTTT. This sequence encodes CASLLPGSGNTIYF. This chain links TRBV12-3 or TRBV12-4 with TRBJ1-3; D gene ambiguous. Between the trimmed V and J ends, which lost 8 bases and 0 bases, there was a span of 11 bases. The CDR3 has 14 residues.

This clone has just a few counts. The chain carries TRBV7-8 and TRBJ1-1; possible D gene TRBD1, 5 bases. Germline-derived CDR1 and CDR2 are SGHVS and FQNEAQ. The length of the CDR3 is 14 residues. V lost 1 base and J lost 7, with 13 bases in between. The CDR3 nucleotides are TGTGCCAGCAGCTTAGGCGGGGGGTATGGTGAAGCTTTCTTT. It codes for CASSLGGGYGEAFF.

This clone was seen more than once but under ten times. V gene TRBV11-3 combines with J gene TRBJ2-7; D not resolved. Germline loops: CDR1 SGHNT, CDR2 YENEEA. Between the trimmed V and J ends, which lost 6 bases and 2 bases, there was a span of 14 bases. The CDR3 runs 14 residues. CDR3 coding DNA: TGTGCCAGCAGAAAAACGGACCGGCCCTACGAGCAGTACTTC. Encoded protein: CASRKTDRPYEQYF.

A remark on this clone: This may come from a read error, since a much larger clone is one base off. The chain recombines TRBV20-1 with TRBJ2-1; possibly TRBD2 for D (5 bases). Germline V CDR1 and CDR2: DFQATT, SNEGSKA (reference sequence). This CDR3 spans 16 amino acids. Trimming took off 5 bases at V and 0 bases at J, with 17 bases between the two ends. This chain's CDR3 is CSAWFGSGCSYNEQFF. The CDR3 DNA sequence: TGCAGTGCTTGGTTTGGGTCGGGGTGCTCCTACAATGAGCAGTTCTTC.

The CDR3 DNA sequence: TGCGCCAGCAGGGGGAGTGATGAGCAGTTCTTC. It encodes CASRGSDEQFF. V usage is TRBV5-1 and J usage is TRBJ2-1, with a tentative D call TRBD2 (5 bases). V was cut by 5 bases and J by 8 bases, with 8 bases left in between. CDR1 and CDR2 (germline): SGHRS, YFSETQ. The CDR3 runs 11 residues.

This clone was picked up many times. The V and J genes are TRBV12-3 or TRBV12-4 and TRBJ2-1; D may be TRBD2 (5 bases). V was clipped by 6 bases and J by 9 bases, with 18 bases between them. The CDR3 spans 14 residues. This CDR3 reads CASRDTRAGIEQFF. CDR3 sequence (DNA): TGTGCCAGCAGAGATACTAGGGCCGGCATTGAGCAGTTCTTC.

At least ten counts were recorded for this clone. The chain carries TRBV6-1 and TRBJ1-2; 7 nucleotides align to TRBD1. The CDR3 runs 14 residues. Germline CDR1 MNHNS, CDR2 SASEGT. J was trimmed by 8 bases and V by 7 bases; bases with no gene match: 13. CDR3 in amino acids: CASTVRGRLGGYTF. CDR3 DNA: TGTGCCAGCACTGTGAGGGGGCGATTGGGGGGCTACACCTTC.

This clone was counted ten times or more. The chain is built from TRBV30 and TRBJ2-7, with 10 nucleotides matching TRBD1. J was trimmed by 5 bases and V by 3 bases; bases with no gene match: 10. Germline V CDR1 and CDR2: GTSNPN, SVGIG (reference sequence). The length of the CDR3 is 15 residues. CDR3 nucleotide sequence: TGTGCCTGGAGCGGAACCCGGACAGGGGGTGACGAGCAGTACTTC. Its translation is CAWSGTRTGGDEQYF.

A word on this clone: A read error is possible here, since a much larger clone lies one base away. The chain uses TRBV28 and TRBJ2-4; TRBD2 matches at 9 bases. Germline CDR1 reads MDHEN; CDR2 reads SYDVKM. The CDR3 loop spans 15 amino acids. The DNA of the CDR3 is TGTGCCAGCGACCGCGTCCAGATAGCGGGGGTCGGTCTGCACTTC. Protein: CASDRVQIAGVGLHF.

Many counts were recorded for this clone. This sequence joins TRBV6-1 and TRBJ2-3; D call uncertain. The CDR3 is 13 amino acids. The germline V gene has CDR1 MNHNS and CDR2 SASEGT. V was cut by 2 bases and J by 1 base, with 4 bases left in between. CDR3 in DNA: TGTGCCAGCAGTGAAAGGGGCACAGATACGCAGTATTTT. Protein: CASSERGTDTQYF.